This T cell receptor (beta chain) was documented in a study of regulatory T cells in long-lasting Graves disease. Study-wide findings and caveats: Persistent Graves' disease cases displayed lower TCR diversity than newly diagnosed ones. Persistent disease showed a preference for TRBV28, TRBJ1-2 and TRBJ2-5. The sample size was small, and this may have reduced accuracy.

A word on this clonotype: What it binds is unknown.

As for time point: persistent/refractory GD, antithyroid drugs over 5 years with positive TRAb. RNA extracted from PBMCs served as the sequencing template. EDTA tubes collected roughly 9 milliliters of peripheral blood. Through Arm-PCR of CDR3 regions and iRepertoire HTBI primers, TCR beta libraries were built. Using its own MiXCR run on the multiplex PCR reads, TCRdb lists one record per CDR3 protein. The sample carries about 400,000 distinct CDR3 sequences, around 20% recorded once. Germline V gene data show CDR1 as SGDLS and CDR2 as YYNGEE. This CDR3 is built from 14 residues. Deletions cut 7 bases from V and 4 bases from J, with 17 bases between.

The clonotype was recovered from a female donor with Graves disease. The sequencing here drew on peripheral blood mononuclear cells (PBMCs), taken when the disease was refractory, from a patient treated with antithyroid drugs. V usage is TRBV9 and J usage is TRBJ1-1; D not certain. In DNA form, the CDR3 reads TGTGCCAGCTCCCAGATGGCGTCCGGCACTGAAGCTTTCTTT. This codes for CASSQMASGTEAFF. Complete variable domain (other parts from reference TRBV9 and TRBJ1-1): DSGVTQTPKHLITATGQRVTLRCSPRSGDLSVYWYQQSLDQGLQFLIQYYNGEERAKGNILERFSAQQFPDLHSELNLSSLELGDSALYFCASSQMASGTEAFFGQGTRLTVV.